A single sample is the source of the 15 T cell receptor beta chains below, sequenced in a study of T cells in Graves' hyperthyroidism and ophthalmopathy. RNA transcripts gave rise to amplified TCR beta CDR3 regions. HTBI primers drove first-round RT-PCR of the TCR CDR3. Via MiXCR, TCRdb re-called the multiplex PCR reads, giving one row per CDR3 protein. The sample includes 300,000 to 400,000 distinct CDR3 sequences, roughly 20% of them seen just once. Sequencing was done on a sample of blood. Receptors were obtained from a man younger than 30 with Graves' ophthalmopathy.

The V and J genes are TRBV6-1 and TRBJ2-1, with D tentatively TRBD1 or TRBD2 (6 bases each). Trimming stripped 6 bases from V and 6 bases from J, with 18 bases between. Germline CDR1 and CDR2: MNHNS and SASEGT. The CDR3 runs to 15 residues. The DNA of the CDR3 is TGTGCCAGCAGGGCAGGTGGGGGGCACCCCAATGAGCAGTTCTTC. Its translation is CASRAGGGHPNEQFF.

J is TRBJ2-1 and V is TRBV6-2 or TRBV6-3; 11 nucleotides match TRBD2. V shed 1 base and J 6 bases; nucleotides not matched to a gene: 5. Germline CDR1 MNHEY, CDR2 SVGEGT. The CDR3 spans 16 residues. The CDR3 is CASSYYLAGGINEQFF. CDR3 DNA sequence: TGTGCCAGCAGTTACTACCTAGCGGGGGGTATCAATGAGCAGTTCTTC.

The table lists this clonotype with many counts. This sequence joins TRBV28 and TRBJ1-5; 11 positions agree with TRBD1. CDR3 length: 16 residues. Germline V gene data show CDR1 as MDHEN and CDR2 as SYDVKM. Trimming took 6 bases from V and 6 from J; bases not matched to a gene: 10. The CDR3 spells CASRTLGQGAVQPQHF. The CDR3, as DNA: TGTGCCAGCAGGACTCTCGGACAGGGGGCCGTTCAGCCCCAGCATTTT.

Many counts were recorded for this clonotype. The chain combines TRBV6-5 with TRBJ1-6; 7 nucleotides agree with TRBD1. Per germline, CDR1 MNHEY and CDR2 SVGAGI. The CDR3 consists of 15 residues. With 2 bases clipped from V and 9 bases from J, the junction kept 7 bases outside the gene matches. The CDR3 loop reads CASSYVQGRLSPLHF. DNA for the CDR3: TGTGCCAGCAGTTACGTACAGGGGAGGCTTTCACCCCTCCACTTT.

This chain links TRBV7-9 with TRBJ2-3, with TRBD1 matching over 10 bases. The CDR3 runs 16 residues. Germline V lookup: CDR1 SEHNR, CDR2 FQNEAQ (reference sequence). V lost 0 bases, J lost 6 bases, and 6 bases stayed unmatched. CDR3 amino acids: CASSLAGTGVADTQYF. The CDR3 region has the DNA TGTGCCAGCAGCTTAGCCGGGACAGGGGTGGCCGATACGCAGTATTTT.

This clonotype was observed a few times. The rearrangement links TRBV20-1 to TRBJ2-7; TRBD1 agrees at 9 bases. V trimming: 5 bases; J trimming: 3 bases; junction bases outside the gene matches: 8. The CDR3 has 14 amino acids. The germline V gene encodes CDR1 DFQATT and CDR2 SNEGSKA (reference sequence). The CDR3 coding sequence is TGCAGTGCTCTCTCACAGGGGGCCTTCTACGAGCAGTACTTC. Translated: CSALSQGAFYEQYF.

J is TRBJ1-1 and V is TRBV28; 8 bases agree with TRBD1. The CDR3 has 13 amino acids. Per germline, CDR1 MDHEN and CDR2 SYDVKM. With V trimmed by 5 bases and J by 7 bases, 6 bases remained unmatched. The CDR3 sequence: CASSGTGRIEAFF. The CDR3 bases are TGTGCCAGCAGTGGGACAGGCCGCATTGAAGCTTTCTTT.

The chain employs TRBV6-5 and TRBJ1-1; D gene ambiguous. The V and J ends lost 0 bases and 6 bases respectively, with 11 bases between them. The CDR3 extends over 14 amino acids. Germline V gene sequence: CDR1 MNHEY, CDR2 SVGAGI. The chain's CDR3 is CASSYSRGLAEAFF. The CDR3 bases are TGTGCCAGCAGTTACTCGCGGGGTCTGGCTGAAGCTTTCTTT.

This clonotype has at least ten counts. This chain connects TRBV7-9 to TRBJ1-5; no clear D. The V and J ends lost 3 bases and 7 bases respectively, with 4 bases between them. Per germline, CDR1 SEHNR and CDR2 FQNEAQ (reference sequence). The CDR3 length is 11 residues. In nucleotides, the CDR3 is TGTGCCAGCAGCTTTGACCAGCCCCAGCATTTT. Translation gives CASSFDQPQHF.

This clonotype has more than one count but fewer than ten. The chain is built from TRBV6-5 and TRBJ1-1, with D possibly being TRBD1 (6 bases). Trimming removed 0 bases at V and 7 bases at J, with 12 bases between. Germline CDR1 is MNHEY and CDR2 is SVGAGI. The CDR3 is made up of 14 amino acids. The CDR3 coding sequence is TGTGCCAGCAGTTACTCGAGCGGGGGCGGTGAAGCTTTCTTT. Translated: CASSYSSGGGEAFF.

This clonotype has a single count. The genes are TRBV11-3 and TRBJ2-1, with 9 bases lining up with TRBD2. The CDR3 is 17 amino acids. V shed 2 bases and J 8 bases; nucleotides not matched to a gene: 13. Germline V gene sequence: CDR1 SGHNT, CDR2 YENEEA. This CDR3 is CASSLRAGGRGSDEQFF. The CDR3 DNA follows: TGTGCCAGCAGCTTAAGAGCGGGCGGGAGGGGAAGTGATGAGCAGTTCTTC.

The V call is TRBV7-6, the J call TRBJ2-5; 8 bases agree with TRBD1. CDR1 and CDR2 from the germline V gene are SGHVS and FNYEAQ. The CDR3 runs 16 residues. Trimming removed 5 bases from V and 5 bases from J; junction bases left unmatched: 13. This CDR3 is CASSVGRTGYRETQYF. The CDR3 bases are TGTGCCAGCAGCGTAGGCCGGACAGGGTACCGGGAGACCCAGTACTTC.

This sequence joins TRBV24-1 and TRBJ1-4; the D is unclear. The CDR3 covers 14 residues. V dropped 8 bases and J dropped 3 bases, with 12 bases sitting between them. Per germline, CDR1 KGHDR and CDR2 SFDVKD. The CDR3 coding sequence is TGTGCCACCATAATGGGCGCGTCTAATGAAAAACTGTTTTTT. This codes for CATIMGASNEKLFF.

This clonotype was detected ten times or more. This CDR3 is CASSSEQGSNQPQHF. For the CDR3, the DNA is TGTGCCAGCAGTTCCGAACAGGGTAGCAATCAGCCCCAGCATTTT. The rearrangement uses TRBV27 and TRBJ1-5, with a tentative D call TRBD1 (6 bases). Trimming shortened V by 4 bases and J by 0 bases, and 10 bases separated the two germline ends. The CDR3 runs 15 residues. Germline V gene lookup returns CDR1 MNHEY and CDR2 SMNVEV (reference sequence).

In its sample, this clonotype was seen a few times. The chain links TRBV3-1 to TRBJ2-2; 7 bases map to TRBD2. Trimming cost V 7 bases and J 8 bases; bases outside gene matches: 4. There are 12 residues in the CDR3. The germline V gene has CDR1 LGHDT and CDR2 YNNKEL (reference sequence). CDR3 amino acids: CASTGAGGELFF. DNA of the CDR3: TGTGCCAGCACCGGAGCGGGGGGGGAGCTGTTTTTT.